The rows below give T cell receptor beta chains drawn from one sample of a study of blood T cells in healthy people across ages. TCRdb recomputed calls from the 5' RACE reads with MiXCR, one row per CDR3 protein. Here the sample spans about 690,000 distinct CDR3 sequences, roughly two fifths being singletons. The sequencing input was blood. These receptors originate from a man older than 75 in good health. The conserved cysteine and the conserved F or W are not part of the CDR3 here. Each record gives: V gene, clone size, CDR3 protein. Size is omitted from some rows. Given values are once, few, many or a class for expanded clones.

>TRBV12-3/TRBV12-4|NA
ASSLAGTQGNQPQH
>TRBV3-1|NA
ASSPLAGGPSVQY
>TRBV7-2|few
ASSFPRTGGTDTQY
>TRBV28|few
ASSPRVREQY
>TRBV14|NA
ASSSQPGLANEQY
>TRBV20-1|many
SARDGTSGRVSDTQY
>TRBV28|many
ASFLAGQGETQY
>TRBV7-9|NA
ASSFPGNRYNEQF
>TRBV5-1|few
ASSLKGPGSTEAF
>TRBV25-1|NA
ASKDRGGVGEQY
>TRBV6-6|NA
ASHSQGAPTEAF
>TRBV11-3|few
ASSVERNTEAF
>TRBV5-1|NA
ASSLEQDTQY
>TRBV18|NA
GSPHAGGTQETQY
>TRBV20-1|NA
SARASGRPLGDNEQF
>TRBV20-1|NA
SARDASGGVADTQY
>TRBV27|NA
ASSFLPPGLAGKATQY
>TRBV21-1|few
ASSKGGTRDRGTYEQY
>TRBV7-2|few
ASNLDRSYT
>TRBV24-1|NA
ATSDYRGGTDTQY
>TRBV20-1|NA
RARGQGYEQY
>TRBV7-2|few
ASSPQQVWDIQY
>TRBV6-1|once
ASSEQGRDGKLF
>TRBV6-5|once
AGSERTNYGYT
>TRBV3-1|NA
ASSQDLATLTYEQY
>TRBV7-2|many
ASSLALTSEASYEQY
>TRBV7-9|NA
ASSSPGTSGVTKTQY
>TRBV7-9|NA
ASSPMMGGHEQY
>TRBV20-1|once
SASISDGGALGTDTQY
>TRBV11-2|NA
ASSQTGGSTDTQY
>TRBV12-5|NA
ASGLARDSGGDTQY
>TRBV15|NA
ATSRDPQNTEAF
>TRBV20-1|NA
SARDYGREIRGELF
>TRBV20-1|NA
SARDNRGNNQPQH
>TRBV4-2|NA
ASSQDSSGIKSGANVLT
>TRBV7-9|NA
ASSLLFSGRASEQF
>TRBV6-2/TRBV6-3|few
ASVGLAGPDTQY
>TRBV7-8|NA
ASRSDSTGAKNIQY
>TRBV9|few
ASSARLAGAEETQY
>TRBV4-2|few
ASSQAGTSNTGELF
>TRBV28|few
ASSLVHRGGMETQY
>TRBV11-2|NA
ASSLLRVEETQY
>TRBV4-3|NA
ASSPPGLASEQY
>TRBV4-2|NA
ASSQDTTNSYEQY
>TRBV7-2|NA
ASSLRLGPIKETQY
>TRBV20-1|NA
SASSGGAYQPQH
>TRBV10-1|many
ASSVRTGGNNEQF
>TRBV28|NA
ASSPTGRAGTYEQY
>TRBV3-1|once
ASSQVSTALNEKLF
>TRBV25-1|few
ASSVRVIEGTYEQY
>TRBV6-4|few
ASSDSRTSTDTQY
>TRBV7-9|NA
ANSLRQANEKLF
>TRBV4-3|few
ASSQSLLAGRTEAF
>TRBV4-3|many
ASSQGAVPLDTQY
>TRBV28|NA
ASSLSSAGGLNEQF
>TRBV6-5|many
ASIWTPSYNEQF